These T cell receptor beta chains were read from a single sample in a study of Ad26.COV2.S vaccination and SARS-CoV-2 variants. The table came from immunoSEQ multiplex PCR; TCRdb's copy has only in-frame clones and leaves some out. The profile shows about 350,000 clones, 70% to 90% of them singletons. The source was peripheral blood, collected in a trial of Ad26.COV2.S vaccine versus placebo. The receptors were gathered from a person between 18 and 60 years old who received the Ad26.COV2.S COVID-19 vaccine or a placebo. CDR3s include the opening cysteine and the closing phenylalanine or tryptophan. A D gene is named only where the DNA matches it firmly.

TRBJ2-3 TRBV5-1 - TGCGCCAGCAGCTTCCCGACAGCGTTAGCTAGCACAGATACGCAGTATTTT CASSFPTALASTDTQYF
TRBJ2-4 TRBV7-9 - TGTGCCAGCAGCCCGCGGGACGCTTCAGCCAAAAACATTCAGTACTTC CASSPRDASAKNIQYF
TRBJ1-5 TRBV19 - TGTGCCAGTAGCTACCTACGACCAAATCAGCCCCAGCATTTT CASSYLRPNQPQHF
TRBJ2-1 TRBV24-1 TRBD2 TGTGCCACCAGTGATCGGACTAGCGGGAGCAATGAGCAGTTCTTC CATSDRTSGSNEQFF
TRBJ2-7 TRBV10-3 TRBD1 TGTGCCATCAGTGACCCGGGACAGGGGTCCTACGAGCAGTACTTC CAISDPGQGSYEQYF
TRBJ1-2 TRBV7-2 - TGTGCCAGCAGCCCCCGGACGGACCTCAGTGGCTACACCTTC CASSPRTDLSGYTF
TRBJ2-7 TRBV18 TRBD2 TGTGCCAGCTCACGTGGTAGCGGGAGCCCCTACGAGCAGTACTTC CASSRGSGSPYEQYF
TRBJ2-3 TRBV6-5 - TGTGCCAGCAGTTACTCGATTTACGCTACGCAGTATTTT CASSYSIYATQYF
TRBJ1-1 TRBV27 - TGTGCCAGCAGTGCGTACAAGGTTGGGTTACCTGAAGCTTTCTTT CASSAYKVGLPEAFF
TRBJ1-4 TRBV5-1 - TGCGCCAGCAGCCCGGAGGGACCTGAAAAACTGTTTTTT CASSPEGPEKLFF
TRBJ1-2 TRBV7-2 TRBD1 TGTGCCAGCAGCTTATTAGGGGGTTACAGGGGGAATGGCTACACCTTC CASSLLGGYRGNGYTF